The 25 T cell receptor beta chains below come from one sample, sequenced in a study of T cell responses to AZD1222 COVID-19 vaccine. Using immunoSEQ multiplex PCR, the repertoire was profiled, and TCRdb retains in-frame clones only, with some absent. The profile shows roughly 150,000 clones, more than 85% of them singletons. The source was peripheral blood, collected 28 days after the second AZD1222 dose. The origin of the receptors is an adult who received the AZD1222 COVID-19 vaccine.

This clone was seen once. Other DNA sequences within the sample encode an identical CDR3. V usage is TRBV6-5 and J usage is TRBJ1-1; possibly TRBD1 for D (6 bases). Trimming cost V 2 bases and J 4 bases, with 8 bases left between them. Germline V lookup: CDR1 MNHEY, CDR2 SVGAGI. This CDR3 has 13 amino acids. In nucleotides, the CDR3 is TGTGCCAGCAGTTACGAAGGGGGCACTGAAGCTTTCTTT. Amino acids: CASSYEGGTEAFF.

This chain links TRBV5-1 with TRBJ2-5; 12 bases are a match to TRBD2. The junction had 6 bases not matched to a gene; V was cut back by 0 bases and J by 6 bases. CDR1 SGHRS and CDR2 YFSETQ come from the germline V gene. This CDR3 contains 16 residues. Here the CDR3 DNA reads TGCGCCAGCAGCTTGGTCTCTAGCGGGGGGGCAAAGACCCAGTACTTC. It translates to CASSLVSSGGAKTQYF.

This sequence joins TRBV6-2 or TRBV6-3 and TRBJ1-5; 8 bases match TRBD1. Trimming removed 5 bases from V and 4 bases from J; junction bases left unmatched: 4. CDR1 is MNHEY, CDR2 SVGEGT, per germline. This CDR3 is 14 amino acids long. CDR3 nucleotides: TGTGCCAGCAGTACCCGGACAGGGAATCAGCCCCAGCATTTT. Amino acid sequence: CASSTRTGNQPQHF.

The chain joins TRBV20-1 to TRBJ1-1; no clear D. Germline CDR1 is DFQATT and CDR2 is SNEGSKA (reference sequence). V gave up 4 bases and J gave up 7 bases, with 7 bases separating them. This CDR3 region has 10 residues. CDR3 protein: CSAKGYEAFF. CDR3 coding DNA: TGCAGTGCTAAAGGGTATGAAGCTTTCTTT.

The chain links TRBV12-5 to TRBJ1-1; D is ambiguous. The V end lost 6 bases, the J end lost 1 base, and 9 bases lay between the germline ends. CDR1 and CDR2 (germline): LGHNT, FRNRAP. The CDR3 has 13 residues. CDR3 sequence reads: CASGRTANTEAFF. CDR3 bases: TGTGCTAGTGGCCGTACAGCGAACACTGAAGCTTTCTTT.

V and J are TRBV7-9 and TRBJ1-4, with D possibly TRBD1 on 6 matching bases. The germline V gene encodes CDR1 SEHNR and CDR2 FQNEAQ (reference sequence). Trimming pared 2 bases from V and 7 bases from J, leaving 14 bases between. The CDR3 loop spans 15 amino acids. The CDR3 spells CASSLRGVGTEKLFF. In DNA form, the CDR3 reads TGTGCCAGCAGCTTAAGGGGGGTCGGTACTGAAAAACTGTTTTTT.

Only one count was recorded for this clone. V usage is TRBV7-2 and J usage is TRBJ2-1; D possibly matches TRBD1 or TRBD2 (6 bases each). The germline gives CDR1 SGHTA, CDR2 FQGNSA. Trimming took 1 base from V and 13 from J, leaving 11 bases between them. The CDR3 is 12 residues long. CDR3 in amino acids: CASSLESGAQFF. CDR3 sequence (DNA): TGTGCCAGCAGCTTAGAGTCGGGGGCCCAGTTCTTC. The variable domain in full, with the rest retrieved from reference TRBV7-2 and TRBJ2-1, is GAGVSQSPSNKVTEKGKDVELRCDPISGHTALYWYRQSLGQGLEFLIYFQGNSAPDKSGLPSDRFSAERTGGSVSTLTIQRTQQEDSAVYLCASSLESGAQFFGPGTRLTVL.

The chain employs TRBV5-1 and TRBJ1-4; the match to TRBD1 covers 9 bases. Germline V gene lookup returns CDR1 SGHRS and CDR2 YFSETQ. The CDR3 loop spans 15 amino acids. With 2 bases clipped from V and 3 bases from J, the junction kept 2 bases outside the gene matches. CDR3 sequence reads: CASSFRQGANEKLFF. DNA for the CDR3: TGCGCCAGCAGCTTTAGACAGGGGGCTAATGAAAAACTGTTTTTT.

CDR3 sequence: CASSVAGDGYTF. CDR3 nucleotide sequence: TGTGCCAGCAGCGTAGCCGGGGACGGCTACACCTTC. The chain joins TRBV9 to TRBJ1-2; tentatively, D is TRBD1 (5 bases). The CDR3 extends over 12 amino acids. Trimming took off 0 bases at V and 8 bases at J, with 8 bases between the two ends. In germline, CDR1 is SGDLS, CDR2 YYNGEE.

The chain links TRBV7-8 to TRBJ2-1, with TRBD2 matching 8 bases. The CDR3 has 15 amino acids. Losses at the gene ends were 3 bases for V and 1 base for J; bases not matched to a gene: 2. Germline V gene sequence: CDR1 SGHVS, CDR2 FQNEAQ. CDR3 amino acids: CASSFSGGSYNEQFF. The CDR3, as DNA: TGTGCCAGCAGCTTCTCGGGAGGGTCCTACAATGAGCAGTTCTTC.

The chain links TRBV10-3 to TRBJ2-2, with 10 bases fitting TRBD2. Trimming took 4 bases from V and 6 from J; bases not matched to a gene: 29. The CDR3 extends over 23 amino acids. Looked up from germline, CDR1 is ENHRY and CDR2 is SYGVKD. CDR3 DNA: TGTGCCATCAGTGGTAATCTAAGGGGTCAACGCCTCAGCGGGAGGGCCACCGCCGGGGAGCTGTTTTTT. It yields the protein CAISGNLRGQRLSGRATAGELFF.

The chain links TRBV18 to TRBJ1-4; D is unresolved. Germline V lookup: CDR1 KGHSH, CDR2 LQKENI. V was pared by 5 bases and J by 8 bases, with 12 bases between. This CDR3 is 13 amino acids long. The CDR3 nucleotides are TGTGCCAGCTCAATTTACAGCGCGGAAAAACTGTTTTTT. Amino acids: CASSIYSAEKLFF.

The chain employs TRBV12-3 or TRBV12-4 and TRBJ1-5, with D unclear. V was shortened by 7 bases and J by 7 bases, with 14 bases between the two germline ends. This CDR3 has 13 residues. This chain's CDR3 is CASTKLEGQPQHF. CDR3 DNA: TGTGCCAGCACTAAACTCGAGGGCCAGCCCCAGCATTTT.

The chain employs TRBV4-2 and TRBJ1-4; no clear D gene. The CDR3 loop spans 13 amino acids. The ends were cut back, 7 bases at V and 3 bases at J, with 9 bases in the middle. Germline CDR1 is LGHNA and CDR2 is YNFKEQ. CDR3: CASTKNPNEKLFF. CDR3 nucleotide sequence: TGTGCCAGCACAAAGAACCCTAATGAAAAACTGTTTTTT.

V and J are TRBV7-8 and TRBJ2-7; D gene ambiguous. CDR1 is SGHVS and CDR2 is FQNEAQ in the germline V gene. This CDR3 spans 15 amino acids. V lost 1 base and J 3 bases, leaving 13 bases between the germline ends. The CDR3 coding sequence is TGTGCCAGCAGCTTAGTGTTGGCGGTCCGCTACGAGCAGTACTTC. This encodes CASSLVLAVRYEQYF.

The genes are TRBV29-1 and TRBJ1-1; D not resolved. The CDR3 spans 14 residues. V lost 4 bases and J lost 0, with 12 bases in between. Germline V CDR1 and CDR2: SQVTM, ANQGSEA. The CDR3 here is CSVGGATMNTEAFF. The CDR3 DNA reads TGCAGCGTTGGAGGAGCGACCATGAACACTGAAGCTTTCTTT.

The chain joins TRBV30 to TRBJ1-2; D is undetermined. CDR1 is GTSNPN, CDR2 SVGIG, per germline (reference sequence). The CDR3 totals 15 residues. V lost 1 base and J 0 bases, leaving 12 bases between the germline ends. DNA for the CDR3: TGTGCCTGGAGTGCGGACGGAACAGCTAACTATGGCTACACCTTC. Its protein is CAWSADGTANYGYTF.

This clone has a single count. The chain has TRBV19 and TRBJ2-5; TRBD1 might be the D (6 bases). Germline-derived CDR1 and CDR2 are LNHDA and SQIVND (reference sequence). The V end was cut by 7 bases, the J end by 4 bases, with 16 bases between. CDR3 length equals 14 residues. CDR3 residues: CASNQGPVGETQYF. CDR3 nucleotide sequence: TGTGCCAGTAATCAGGGGCCGGTCGGAGAGACCCAGTACTTC.

The rearrangement uses TRBV6-5 and TRBJ2-2, with 7 bases identical to TRBD1. V dropped 5 bases and J dropped 0; count of bases not matched to a gene: 3. This CDR3 comprises 15 residues. Germline V gene lookup returns CDR1 MNHEY and CDR2 SVGAGI. CDR3 residues: CASSPGTANTGELFF. Written as DNA, the CDR3 is TGTGCCAGCAGTCCGGGGACAGCGAACACCGGGGAGCTGTTTTTT.

V and J are TRBV28 and TRBJ1-6; no definite D call. Trimming shortened V by 6 bases and J by 8 bases, and 17 bases separated the two germline ends. The CDR3 has 15 residues. Looked up from germline, CDR1 is MDHEN and CDR2 is SYDVKM. In DNA, the CDR3 is TGTGCCAGCAGGCCCACGGGAACCCATGATTCACCCCTCCACTTT. Protein sequence: CASRPTGTHDSPLHF.

This rearrangement joins TRBV19 to TRBJ1-2, with D maybe TRBD1 (5 bases). Deletions cut 7 bases from V and 4 bases from J, with 13 bases between. CDR1 is LNHDA, CDR2 SQIVND, per germline (reference sequence). The CDR3 has 13 amino acids. CDR3 bases: TGTGCCAGTATCCCTGATAGGGGCTATGGCTACACCTTC. This codes for CASIPDRGYGYTF.

The chain uses TRBV4-2 and TRBJ1-2, with 7 bases matching TRBD1. The germline V gene encodes CDR1 LGHNA and CDR2 YNFKEQ. This CDR3 has 14 amino acids. J lost 8 bases, V lost 4 bases, and 10 bases had no gene match. CDR3 residues: CASSPGTVFVGYTF. In nucleotides, the CDR3 is TGTGCCAGCAGCCCCGGGACAGTCTTTGTGGGCTACACCTTC.

CDR3 loop: CASSQDVQRGGRGETQYF. In nucleotides, the CDR3 is TGTGCCAGCAGCCAAGACGTTCAGCGGGGGGGCCGAGGGGAGACCCAGTACTTC. V usage is TRBV4-2 and J usage is TRBJ2-5, with 10 bases matching TRBD2. Germline CDR1 is LGHNA and CDR2 is YNFKEQ. V was clipped by 0 bases and J by 5 bases; unmatched bases: 12. CDR3 length: 18 residues.

This chain links TRBV5-8 with TRBJ2-4; 7 nucleotides match TRBD1. Germline V CDR1 and CDR2: SGHTS, YDEGEE. The CDR3 is made up of 13 amino acids. J gave up 8 bases and V 5 bases, and 7 bases lay outside the gene matches. The CDR3 nucleotides are TGTGCCAGCAGGTGGGGGACAGAGGACATTCAGTACTTC. This gives the protein CASRWGTEDIQYF.

The chain recombines TRBV30 with TRBJ1-2, with 11 bases identical to TRBD1. The J segment lost 6 bases and the V segment lost 4 bases, leaving 10 bases of the junction unmatched. The CDR3 has 15 amino acids. Germline CDR1 GTSNPN, CDR2 SVGIG (reference sequence). This CDR3 is CAWTSLGTGGNGYTF. CDR3 nucleotide sequence: TGTGCCTGGACCTCGCTCGGGACAGGGGGGAATGGCTACACCTTC.